This paragraph reports one TCR beta chain. This sample is part of a study of blood T cell repertoires in COVID-19. Study context: Spain, Italy and the United States supplied samples that represented acute and convalescent COVID-19. In each case, the material was cDNA or gDNA derived from T cells, B-cell-depleted T cells, or PBMCs.

Original analysis: Amplifying reference gene primers gave estimates of nucleated cell counts. Measured with immunoSEQ multiplex PCR; TCRdb has only the in-frame clones, and not every one. For V, J and clone size, that table is used; D and trimming come from the DNA. The sample lists approximately 72,000 clones, more than 80% occurring once. CDR3 length: 17 residues. Between the trimmed V and J ends, which lost 3 bases and 8 bases, there was a span of 23 bases. CDR1 and CDR2 (germline): KGHSH, LQKENI. Source material: peripheral blood. The chain has TRBV18 and TRBJ2-1; D might be TRBD1 (6 bases). The receptor's source is a woman aged 80 or over with active or convalescent COVID-19. The CDR3 reads CASSPGTSAPTGDEQFF. In DNA, the CDR3 is TGTGCCAGCTCACCTGGGACATCGGCCCCCACTGGCGATGAGCAGTTCTTC.